This is a list of T cell receptor beta chains from one sample in a study of blood T cell repertoires in COVID-19. The method was immunoSEQ multiplex PCR; TCRdb's version includes in-frame clones alone and lacks a portion of them. This sample has about 370,000 clones, with about 90% found just once. Sequenced sample: peripheral blood. These receptors were taken from a man between 18 and 35 years old with active or convalescent COVID-19. The conserved cysteine and the conserved F or W are not part of the CDR3 here.

j_call | v_call | cdr3_aa
TRBJ1-2 | TRBV28 | ATGPGQGAHGYT
TRBJ2-7 | TRBV30 | AWSLTGVGEQY
TRBJ2-7 | TRBV27 | ASSLGQPYEQY
TRBJ1-5 | TRBV27 | ASSLVGYGNQPQH
TRBJ1-2 | TRBV24-1 | ATSAGIGYT
TRBJ2-1 | TRBV19 | ASSIMGQKNNEQF
TRBJ1-5 | TRBV19 | ASSHDRVASQPQH
TRBJ2-7 | TRBV15 | ATSSSRGVVEQY
TRBJ2-1 | TRBV5-8 | ASSPSGGLSYNEQF
TRBJ2-1 | TRBV28 | ASGTRNSGEQF
TRBJ1-6 | TRBV28 | ASSLPEVVFTYNSPLH
TRBJ1-1 | TRBV9 | ASSEQGVNTEAF
TRBJ1-4 | TRBV11-2 | ASSLAGWATTNEKLF
TRBJ1-1 | TRBV11-2 | ASRSGTTNTEAF
TRBJ1-3 | TRBV7-8 | ASSSGQSSGNTIY
TRBJ2-3 | TRBV5-1 | ASSWGPPGGTSTDTQY
TRBJ1-4 | TRBV6-5 | ASSYSSVRGHEKLF
TRBJ1-1 | TRBV28 | ASSRQGTEAF
TRBJ1-1 | TRBV7-2 | ASSLGQINTEAF
TRBJ2-5 | TRBV7-9 | ASSFLAGEQETQY
TRBJ1-6 | TRBV28 | ASLIGGDSYNSPLH
TRBJ2-2 | TRBV19 | ASTATGPTGELF
TRBJ2-7 | TRBV30 | AWSGRRQGTTYEQY
TRBJ2-7 | TRBV18 | ASSRDIEGEQY
TRBJ2-7 | TRBV7-9 | ASSQGTAYEQY
TRBJ1-3 | TRBV7-2 | ASIPGGPGNTIY